This T cell receptor (beta chain) was captured in a study of shared clonotypes between healthy human individuals. CDR1 is SGHNT, CDR2 YYREEE, per germline (reference sequence). The CDR3 has 14 amino acids. The V gene lost 4 bases and the J gene lost 8 bases, with 18 bases spanning the gap. The method was immunoSEQ multiplex PCR; TCRdb's version includes in-frame clones alone and lacks a portion of them. The table includes over a million clones, approximately 98.5% detected once. This sequence originates from a man younger than 45 in good health. Sequenced input: naive CD4+ T cells sorted from blood. Subset described: CD45RA+ positively selected. The V call is TRBV5-4, the J call TRBJ1-1, with D possibly being TRBD1 (6 bases). The CDR3 DNA follows: TGTGCCAGCAGCACCCGGAACAGGGAGACGGAAGCTTTCTTT. Translated, it gives CASSTRNRETEAFF.